The entry that follows covers one T cell receptor beta chain sequence. Its antigen specificity is not known. Base qualities were left out, and no much larger clone turns up one base away. The CDR3 regions of human TCRbeta chains were analyzed by immunosequencing. In the paper's pipeline: TCRs in the repertoires were compared against a reference library of SARS-CoV-2-specific TCRs that had been generated with the MIRA antigen-specificity platform. Breadth was defined as the fraction of unique TCRs that were SARS-CoV-2-associated. Depth was defined as the fraction of total T cells that were SARS-CoV-2-associated. Using the MIRA data, every spike-specific TCR was mapped to the spike region that the TCR reacted to and assigned to either a CD4 or a CD8 class. Log10-transformed breadth and depth values were compared by one-way ANOVA with Sidak's multiple comparisons tests. TCRdb provides this immuneACCESS table in a form limited to in-frame rearrangements. Some clones are lacking; in checked studies, under half of them reflect an unresolved V gene, and why the rest are absent is not known. Clonal size and the V and J genes are those of that table, whereas D and trimming came from the DNA. For this sample the table gives 190,000 or so clones, of which approximately 89% were detected only once. The ten largest clonotypes hold under 4% of the sample.

The germline ends are 8 bases apart after V is trimmed by 8 bases and J by 0 bases. CDR1 and CDR2 are drawn from the germline V gene: MDHEN, SYDVKM. Including the terminal cysteine and phenylalanine, the CDR3 comprises 12 residues. CDR3 DNA only is kept here, 36 bases in frame from base 1. This specimen's time point label, per the study, means: about 28 days (+/-7) after the second vaccine dose. AZD1222 recipients given second doses at about 4 weeks or at about 12 weeks were pooled, since spike-specific TCR depth and breadth were not found to differ between the two schedules. The vaccinee samples were drawn from two UK trials, COV001 and COV002, one of which was a single-blind randomized controlled phase 2/3 trial testing AZD1222 (ChAdOx1 nCoV-19) in healthy adults. Trial participant PBMC samples were collected at day 0 and day 28 after the second dose for TCRbeta chain sequencing. This specimen belongs to a study of T cell responses to AZD1222 COVID-19 vaccine (dated by TCRdb to the early 2020s). Study-level background: TCR sequencing was performed for about 240 trial participants, of whom about 200 were given two doses of AZD1222 and 26 were given two doses of MenACWY control vaccine. Trial participants were enrolled by age into subgroups of 18-55, 56-69 and 70-plus years, and roughly 150, 30 and 60 TCR-sequenced participants, respectively, were included in these subgroups.

Broad study findings and their caveats: Conclusions about previously exposed vaccinees are limited because only a handful of AZD1222 recipients were SARS-CoV-2 seropositive at baseline. Vaccine-associated CD4 TCRs spanned the whole spike protein, with dominant responses in regions 160-218 and 743-854. Because no day 14 peak-response samples were available, repertoires were characterized only after the peak T cell response. Most participants were white British and females outnumbered males, and the authors suggested that clonal diversity may have been underestimated. Reportedly, almost half of the unique spike-specific TCRs recognized epitopes lying outside the regions that are mutated in the B.1.351 and B.1.1.7 variants. A significant rise in spike-specific TCR breadth and depth was observed after two AZD1222 doses relative to day 0 and relative to MenACWY recipients. The 56-69-year group was small, and its depth increase did not reach significance, likely because of low power.

Rearrangement joined TRBV28 to TRBJ2-7; no D gene is confidently identified. Material: peripheral blood, obtained 28 days after the second AZD1222 dose. This clonotype was obtained from an adult who received the AZD1222 COVID-19 vaccine. The DNA sequence reads TGTGCCAGCCAGGAAAGCTCCTACGAGCAGTACTTC. This yields the protein CASQESSYEQYF.